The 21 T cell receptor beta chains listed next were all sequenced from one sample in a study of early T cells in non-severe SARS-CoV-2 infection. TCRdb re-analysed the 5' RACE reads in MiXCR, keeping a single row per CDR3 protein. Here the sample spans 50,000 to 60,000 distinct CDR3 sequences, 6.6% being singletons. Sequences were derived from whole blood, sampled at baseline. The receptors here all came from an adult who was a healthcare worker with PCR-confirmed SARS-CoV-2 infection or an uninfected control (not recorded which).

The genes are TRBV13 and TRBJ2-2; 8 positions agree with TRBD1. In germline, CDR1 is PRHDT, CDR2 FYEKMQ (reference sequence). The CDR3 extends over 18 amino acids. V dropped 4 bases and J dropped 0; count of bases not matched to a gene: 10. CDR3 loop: CASSSRRDRRPNTGELFF. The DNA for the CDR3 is TGTGCCAGCAGCTCCCGGCGGGACAGGCGACCGAACACCGGGGAGCTGTTTTTT.

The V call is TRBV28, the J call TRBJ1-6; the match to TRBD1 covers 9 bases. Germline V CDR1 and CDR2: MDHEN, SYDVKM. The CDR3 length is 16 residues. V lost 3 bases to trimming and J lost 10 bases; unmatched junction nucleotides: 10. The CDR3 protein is CASSLIPGQGGSPLHF. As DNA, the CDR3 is TGTGCCAGCAGTTTGATTCCGGGACAGGGTGGGTCACCCCTCCACTTT.

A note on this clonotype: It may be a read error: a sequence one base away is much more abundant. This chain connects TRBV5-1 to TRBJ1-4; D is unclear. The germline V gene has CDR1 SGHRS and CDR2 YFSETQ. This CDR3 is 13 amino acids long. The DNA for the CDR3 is TGCGCCAGCAGCTTGGATGGGATGGAAAAACTGTTATTT. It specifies CASSLDGMEKLLF.

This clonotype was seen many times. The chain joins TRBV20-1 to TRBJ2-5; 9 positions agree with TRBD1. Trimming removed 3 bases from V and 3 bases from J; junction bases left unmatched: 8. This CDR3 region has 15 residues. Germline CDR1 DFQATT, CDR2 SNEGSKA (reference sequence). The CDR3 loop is CSASPPGDREETQYF. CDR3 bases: TGCAGTGCTAGCCCCCCGGGGGACAGGGAAGAGACCCAGTACTTC.

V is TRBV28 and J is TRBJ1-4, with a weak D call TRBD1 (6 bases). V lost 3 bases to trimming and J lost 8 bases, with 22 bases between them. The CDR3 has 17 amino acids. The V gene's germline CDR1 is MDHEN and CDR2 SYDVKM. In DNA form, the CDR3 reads TGTGCCAGCAGTTTTAGGGGCCGGGGGCGCCTAGACGAAAAACTGTTTTTT. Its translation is CASSFRGRGRLDEKLFF.

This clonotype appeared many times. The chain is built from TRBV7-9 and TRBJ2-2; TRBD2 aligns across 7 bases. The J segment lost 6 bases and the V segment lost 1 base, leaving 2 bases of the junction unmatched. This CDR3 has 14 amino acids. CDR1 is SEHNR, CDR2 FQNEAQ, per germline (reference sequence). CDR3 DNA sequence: TGTGCCAGCAGCTTAGGACTAGCAGCCGGGGAGCTGTTTTTT. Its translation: CASSLGLAAGELFF.

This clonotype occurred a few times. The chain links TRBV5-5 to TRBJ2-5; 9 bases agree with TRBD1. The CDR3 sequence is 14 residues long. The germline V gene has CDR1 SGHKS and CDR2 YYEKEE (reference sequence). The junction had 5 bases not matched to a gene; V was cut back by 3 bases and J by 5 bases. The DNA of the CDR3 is TGTGCCAGCAGCTCTAGGACAGGGGACGAGACCCAGTACTTC. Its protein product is CASSSRTGDETQYF.

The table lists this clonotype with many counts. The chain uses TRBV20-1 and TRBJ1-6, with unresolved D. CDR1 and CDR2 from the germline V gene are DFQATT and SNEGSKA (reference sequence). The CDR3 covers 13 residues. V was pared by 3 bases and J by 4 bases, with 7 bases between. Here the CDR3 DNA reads TGCAGTGCTAGGCGGGAATATAATTCACCCCTCCACTTT. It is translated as CSARREYNSPLHF.

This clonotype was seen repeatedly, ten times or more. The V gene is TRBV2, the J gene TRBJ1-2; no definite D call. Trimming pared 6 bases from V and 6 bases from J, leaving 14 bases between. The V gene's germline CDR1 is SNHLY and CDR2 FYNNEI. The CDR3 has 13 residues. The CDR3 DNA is TGTGCCAGCAGGGAATCAACGTCGAATGGCTACACCTTC. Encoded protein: CASRESTSNGYTF.

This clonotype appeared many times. In DNA, the CDR3 is TGTGCCAGCAGCGCCCGGACAGGGTGCTCCTACGAGCAGTACTTC. This translates into CASSARTGCSYEQYF. The rearrangement uses TRBV21-1 and TRBJ2-7; the DNA was not used to check the table's D call, TRBD1. TRBV21-1 is labeled a pseudogene. The CDR3 has 15 residues.

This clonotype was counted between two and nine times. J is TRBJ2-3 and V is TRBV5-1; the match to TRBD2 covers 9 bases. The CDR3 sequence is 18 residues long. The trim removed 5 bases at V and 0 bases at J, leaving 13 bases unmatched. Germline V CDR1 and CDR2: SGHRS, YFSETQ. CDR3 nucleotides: TGCGCCAGCAGACCCGCGTTTATGGGACTAGCCAGCACAGATACGCAGTATTTT. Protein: CASRPAFMGLASTDTQYF.

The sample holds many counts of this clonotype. The CDR3 spells CASRFDSQETQYF. CDR3 coding DNA: TGTGCCAGCCGCTTTGACAGCCAAGAGACCCAGTACTTC. The rearrangement links TRBV18 to TRBJ2-5, with a weak D call TRBD1 (5 bases). Trimming shortened V by 8 bases and J by 1 base, and 11 bases separated the two germline ends. CDR3 length: 13 amino acids. In germline, CDR1 is KGHSH, CDR2 LQKENI.

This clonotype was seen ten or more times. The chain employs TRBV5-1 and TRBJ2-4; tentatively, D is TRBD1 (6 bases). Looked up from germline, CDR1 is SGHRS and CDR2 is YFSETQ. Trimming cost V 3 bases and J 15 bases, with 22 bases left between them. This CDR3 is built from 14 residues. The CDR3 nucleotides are TGCGCCAGCAGCTACCGACAGGAGCGATCTTCGCGGTACTTC. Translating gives CASSYRQERSSRYF.

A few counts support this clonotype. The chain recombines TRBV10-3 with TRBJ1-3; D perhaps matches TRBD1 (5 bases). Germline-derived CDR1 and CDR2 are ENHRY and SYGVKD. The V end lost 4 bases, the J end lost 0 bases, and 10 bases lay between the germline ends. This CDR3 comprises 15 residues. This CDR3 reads CAISGGTLSGNTIYF. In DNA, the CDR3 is TGTGCCATCAGTGGAGGGACTCTCTCTGGAAACACCATATATTTT.

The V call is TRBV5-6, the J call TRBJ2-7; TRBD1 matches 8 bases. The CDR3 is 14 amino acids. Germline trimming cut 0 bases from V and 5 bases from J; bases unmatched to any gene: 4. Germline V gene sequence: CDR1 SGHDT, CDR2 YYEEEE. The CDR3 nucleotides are TGTGCCAGCAGCTTGGTAGACAGGGGCCACGAGCAGTACTTC. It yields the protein CASSLVDRGHEQYF. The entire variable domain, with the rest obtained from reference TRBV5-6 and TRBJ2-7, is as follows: DAGVTQSPTHLIKTRGQQVTLRCSPKSGHDTVSWYQQALGQGPQFIFQYYEEEERQRGNFPDRFSGHQFPNYSSELNVNALLLGDSALYLCASSLVDRGHEQYFGPGTRLTVT.

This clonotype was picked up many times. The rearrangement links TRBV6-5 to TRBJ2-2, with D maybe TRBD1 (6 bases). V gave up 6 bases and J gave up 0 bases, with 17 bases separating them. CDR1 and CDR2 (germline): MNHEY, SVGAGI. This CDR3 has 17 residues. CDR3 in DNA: TGTGCCAGCAGCCTCCGGACAGAAATTACGAACACCGGGGAGCTGTTTTTT. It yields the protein CASSLRTEITNTGELFF.

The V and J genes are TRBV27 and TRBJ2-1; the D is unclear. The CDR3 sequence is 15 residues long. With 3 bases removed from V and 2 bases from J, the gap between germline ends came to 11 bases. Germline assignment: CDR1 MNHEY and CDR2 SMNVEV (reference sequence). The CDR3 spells CASSFADLAYNEQFF. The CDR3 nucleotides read TGTGCCAGCAGTTTTGCGGACCTCGCCTACAATGAGCAGTTCTTC.

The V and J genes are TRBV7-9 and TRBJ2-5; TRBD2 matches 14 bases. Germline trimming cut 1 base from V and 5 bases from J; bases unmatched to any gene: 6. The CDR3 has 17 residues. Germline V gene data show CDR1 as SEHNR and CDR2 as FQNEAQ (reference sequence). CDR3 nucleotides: TGTGCCAGCAGCTTAGGGACTAGCGGGGGGCCCCAGGAGACCCAGTACTTC. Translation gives CASSLGTSGGPQETQYF.

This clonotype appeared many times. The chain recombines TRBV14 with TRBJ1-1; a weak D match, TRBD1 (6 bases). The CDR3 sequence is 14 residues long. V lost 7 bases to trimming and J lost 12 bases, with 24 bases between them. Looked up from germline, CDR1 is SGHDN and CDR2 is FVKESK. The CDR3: CASTRSGQGLLPFF. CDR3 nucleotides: TGTGCCAGCACGAGGTCCGGGCAGGGGCTGTTACCTTTCTTT.

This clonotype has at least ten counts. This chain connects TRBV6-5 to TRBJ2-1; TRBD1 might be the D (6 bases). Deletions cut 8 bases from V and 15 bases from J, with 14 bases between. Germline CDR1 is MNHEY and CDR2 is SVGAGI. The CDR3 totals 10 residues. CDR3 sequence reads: CASQETGLFF. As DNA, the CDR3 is TGTGCCAGCCAGGAGACAGGTCTGTTCTTC.

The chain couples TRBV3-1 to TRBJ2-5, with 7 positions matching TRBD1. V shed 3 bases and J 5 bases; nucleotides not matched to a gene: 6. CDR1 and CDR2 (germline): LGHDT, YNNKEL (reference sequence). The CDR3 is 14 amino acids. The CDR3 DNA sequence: TGTGCCAGCAGCCATGGACAGGTCCATGAGACCCAGTACTTC. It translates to CASSHGQVHETQYF.